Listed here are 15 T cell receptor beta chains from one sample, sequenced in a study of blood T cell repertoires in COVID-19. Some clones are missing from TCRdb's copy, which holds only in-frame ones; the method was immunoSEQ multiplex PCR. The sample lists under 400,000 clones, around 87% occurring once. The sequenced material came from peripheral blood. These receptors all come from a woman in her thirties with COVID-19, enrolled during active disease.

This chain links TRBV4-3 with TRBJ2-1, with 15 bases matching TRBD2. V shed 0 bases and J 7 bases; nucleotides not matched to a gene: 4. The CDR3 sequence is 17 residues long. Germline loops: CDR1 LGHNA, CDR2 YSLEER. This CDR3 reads CASSQDPGTSGRNEQFF. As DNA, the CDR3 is TGCGCCAGCAGCCAAGATCCCGGGACTAGCGGGAGGAATGAGCAGTTCTTC.

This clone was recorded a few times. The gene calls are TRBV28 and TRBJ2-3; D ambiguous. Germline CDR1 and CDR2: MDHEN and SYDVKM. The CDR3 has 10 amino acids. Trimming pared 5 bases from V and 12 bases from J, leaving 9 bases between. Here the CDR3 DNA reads TGTGCCAGCAGTCGAACAGTACAGTATTTT. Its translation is CASSRTVQYF.

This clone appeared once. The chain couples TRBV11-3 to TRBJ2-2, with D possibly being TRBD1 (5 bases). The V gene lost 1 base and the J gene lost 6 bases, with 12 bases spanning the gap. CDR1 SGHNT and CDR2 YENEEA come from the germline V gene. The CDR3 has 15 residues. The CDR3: CASSLGGPAAGELFF. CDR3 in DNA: TGTGCCAGCAGCTTAGGGGGCCCCGCAGCCGGGGAGCTGTTTTTT.

The DNA of the CDR3 is TGTGCCAGCAGCTTGGCGGTCGCAGATACGCAGTATTTT. It codes for CASSLAVADTQYF. This chain links TRBV5-4 with TRBJ2-3, with D unresolved. The germline gives CDR1 SGHNT, CDR2 YYREEE (reference sequence). The CDR3 has 13 amino acids. V was pared by 0 bases and J by 4 bases, with 6 bases between.

This chain's CDR3 is CASSESKLAGGTDTQYF. The CDR3 nucleotides are TGCGCCAGCAGTGAGTCTAAATTGGCGGGAGGCACAGATACGCAGTATTTT. This chain joins TRBV10-2 and TRBJ2-3; 7 nucleotides agree with TRBD2. Germline CDR1 WSHSY, CDR2 SAAADI. CDR3 length: 17 residues. V trimming: 0 bases; J trimming: 1 base; junction bases outside the gene matches: 7.

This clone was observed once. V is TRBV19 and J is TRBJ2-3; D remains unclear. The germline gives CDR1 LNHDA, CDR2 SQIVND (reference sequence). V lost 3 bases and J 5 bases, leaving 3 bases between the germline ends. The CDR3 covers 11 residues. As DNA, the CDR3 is TGTGCCAGTAGTATTCGAGATACGCAGTATTTT. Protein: CASSIRDTQYF.

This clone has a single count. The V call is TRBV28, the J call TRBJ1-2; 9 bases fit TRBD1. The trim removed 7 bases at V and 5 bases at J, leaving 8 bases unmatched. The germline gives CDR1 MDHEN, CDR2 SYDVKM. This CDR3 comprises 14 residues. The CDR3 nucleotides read TGTGCCAGCACGGCCCGGGACAGGGTATATGGCTACACCTTC. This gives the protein CASTARDRVYGYTF.

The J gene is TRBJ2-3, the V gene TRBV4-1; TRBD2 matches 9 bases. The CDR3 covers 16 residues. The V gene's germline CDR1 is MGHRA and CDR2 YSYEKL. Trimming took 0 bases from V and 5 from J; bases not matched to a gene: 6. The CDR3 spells CASSQDGSGRLDTQYF. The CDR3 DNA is TGCGCCAGCAGCCAAGATGGGAGCGGGAGGTTAGATACGCAGTATTTT.

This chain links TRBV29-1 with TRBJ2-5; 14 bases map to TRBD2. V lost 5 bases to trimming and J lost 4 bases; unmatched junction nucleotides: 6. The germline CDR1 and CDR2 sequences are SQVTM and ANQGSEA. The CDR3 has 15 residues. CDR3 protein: CSVPGLAGGGETQYF. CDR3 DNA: TGCAGCGTTCCTGGACTAGCGGGAGGAGGAGAGACCCAGTACTTC.

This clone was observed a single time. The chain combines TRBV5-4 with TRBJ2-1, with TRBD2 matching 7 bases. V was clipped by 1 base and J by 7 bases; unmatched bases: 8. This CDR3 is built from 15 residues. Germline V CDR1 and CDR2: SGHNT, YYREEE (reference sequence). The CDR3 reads CASSLNLAETNEQFF. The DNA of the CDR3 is TGTGCCAGCAGCTTGAACCTAGCGGAAACGAATGAGCAGTTCTTC.

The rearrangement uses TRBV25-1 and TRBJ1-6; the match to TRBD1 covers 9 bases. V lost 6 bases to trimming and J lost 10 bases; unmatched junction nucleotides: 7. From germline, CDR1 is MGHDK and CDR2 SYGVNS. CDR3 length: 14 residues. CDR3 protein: CASRAWTGASPLHF. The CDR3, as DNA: TGTGCCAGCAGAGCGTGGACAGGGGCCTCACCCCTCCACTTT.

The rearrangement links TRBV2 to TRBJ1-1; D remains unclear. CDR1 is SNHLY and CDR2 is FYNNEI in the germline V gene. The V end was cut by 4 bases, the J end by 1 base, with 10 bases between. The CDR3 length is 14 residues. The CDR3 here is CASSGVSRNTEAFF. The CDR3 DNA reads TGTGCCAGCAGTGGCGTTAGCAGGAACACTGAAGCTTTCTTT.

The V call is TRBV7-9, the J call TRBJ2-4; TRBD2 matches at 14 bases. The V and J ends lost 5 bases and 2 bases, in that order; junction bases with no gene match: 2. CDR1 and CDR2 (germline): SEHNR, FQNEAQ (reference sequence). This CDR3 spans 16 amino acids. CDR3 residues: CASSRTSGRSKNIQYF. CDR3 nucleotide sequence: TGTGCCAGCAGCCGGACTAGCGGGAGGTCCAAAAACATTCAGTACTTC.

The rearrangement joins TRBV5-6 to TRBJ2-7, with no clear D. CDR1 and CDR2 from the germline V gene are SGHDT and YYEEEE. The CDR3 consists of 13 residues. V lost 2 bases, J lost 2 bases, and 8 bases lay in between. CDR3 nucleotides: TGTGCCAGCAGCTTATTACAAACCTACGAGCAGTACTTC. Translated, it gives CASSLLQTYEQYF.

CDR3 nucleotide sequence: TGTGCCAGCAGCTTACTAAGCGGGAGCGTTGGCAATGAGCAGTTCTTC. Protein product: CASSLLSGSVGNEQFF. This rearrangement joins TRBV7-3 to TRBJ2-1; 8 bases match TRBD2. The length of the CDR3 is 16 residues. Germline CDR1 is SGHTA and CDR2 is FQGTGA. V dropped 2 bases and J dropped 6; count of bases not matched to a gene: 9.